The source of this TCR beta chain is a study of regulatory T cells in long-lasting Graves disease. The sample's time point: newly diagnosed GD, antithyroid drugs for less than 3 months. PBMCs were the source of the RNA used for TCR sequencing. According to the study, TCR beta libraries were built with iRepertoire HTBI primers and CDR3-region Arm-PCR. TCRdb passed the multiplex PCR reads through MiXCR, listing each CDR3 protein once. The data hold 600,000 to 650,000 distinct CDR3 sequences, with approximately 15% observed a single time. There are 22 residues in the CDR3. In germline, CDR1 is KGHDR, CDR2 SFDVKD. Between the trimmed V and J ends, which lost 9 bases and 5 bases, there was a span of 39 bases. This clonotype was seen a few times. No antigen is known for it. Points from the study as a whole: Accuracy was possibly reduced by small sample size. Persistent disease was characterized by preferential usage of TRBV28, TRBJ1-2 and TRBJ2-5.

These records were also assigned to another study, of T cells in Graves' hyperthyroidism and ophthalmopathy. This second report adds: Primed by the HTBI set, a first-round RT-PCR was run on the TCR CDR3. Ophthalmopathy was model-predicted a median about 7.1 months pre-onset.

The source material was peripheral blood mononuclear cells (PBMCs), sampled at new diagnosis, from a patient treated with antithyroid drugs. The origin of this receptor is a woman aged 25 to 45 with Graves disease. This chain links TRBV24-1 with TRBJ2-2, with D perhaps matching TRBD1 or TRBD2 (7 bases each). The CDR3 region is CATPLPNRGLPPRTLVTGELFF. Written as DNA, the CDR3 is TGTGCCACCCCTTTACCCAACAGGGGACTACCACCCCGAACACTGGTAACCGGGGAGCTGTTTTTT.